This paragraph covers one T cell receptor (beta chain) sequence. Antigen specificity is unknown. CDR3 length: 14 residues. Germline V gene sequence: CDR1 MDHEN, CDR2 SYDVKM. V dropped 6 bases and J dropped 6 bases, with 15 bases sitting between them. MiXCR was run by TCRdb on the reads, yielding one entry per CDR3 protein. The profile shows roughly 730,000 distinct CDR3 sequences, roughly 33% of them singletons. The entry originates in a study of T cell repertoires in cytomegalovirus infection. Study-level background: Well-studied HLA-B-restricted CMV epitopes were used in the study alongside recently identified HLA-C-restricted ones. Public TCR beta signatures indicated both CMV infection and matching HLA type.

Overall study findings and caveats: Frequencies of public TCR beta families were cumulated, and this identified carriers of CMV plus the relevant HLA.

V and J are TRBV28 and TRBJ1-5, with D unresolved. This TCR derives from a human donor in good health (CMV status not recorded). Some clones in this sample may be carry-over from other donors' samples. This material consisted of cultured PBMCs, taken from culture after CMV antigen stimulation. The CDR3 here is CASSPARGSQPQHF. The DNA for the CDR3 is TGTGCCAGCAGCCCTGCCCGGGGAAGTCAGCCCCAGCATTTT.